Following are 12 T cell receptor beta chains from one sample sequenced in a study of T cells in Graves' hyperthyroidism and ophthalmopathy. Using RNA transcripts as the source, TCR beta CDR3 regions were amplified. The HTBI primer set served for first-round RT-PCR of the TCR CDR3. MiXCR, applied by TCRdb to the multiplex PCR reads, yields one record per CDR3 protein. The sample yields 800,000 or so distinct CDR3 sequences, roughly 40% seen once. Input material: blood. These receptors all stem from a man younger than 35 with Graves' hyperthyroidism.

The chain employs TRBV7-3 and TRBJ2-7, with D unresolved. Germline assignment: CDR1 SGHTA and CDR2 FQGTGA. The CDR3 runs 14 residues. The ends were cut back, 2 bases at V and 5 bases at J, with 13 bases in the middle. The CDR3 DNA follows: TGTGCCAGCAGCTTAGGCCCCGAGAGCCACGAGCAGTACTTC. It specifies CASSLGPESHEQYF.

A few counts support this clonotype. V and J are TRBV7-8 and TRBJ1-3; a weak D match, TRBD1 (5 bases). V gave up 5 bases and J gave up 0 bases, with 11 bases separating them. CDR3 size: 15 residues. CDR1 SGHVS and CDR2 FQNEAQ come from the germline V gene. This CDR3 is CASSRQQSSGNTIYF. The CDR3 region has the DNA TGTGCCAGCAGCCGACAGCAAAGCTCTGGAAACACCATATATTTT.

This clonotype was detected many times. V is TRBV19 and J is TRBJ2-2, with D perhaps matching TRBD1 (6 bases). This CDR3 has 12 residues. V was shortened by 11 bases and J by 7 bases, with 14 bases between the two germline ends. The germline V gene encodes CDR1 LNHDA and CDR2 SQIVND (reference sequence). CDR3 DNA: TGTGCCTCAGGGGCCTTCGTCGGGGAGCTGTTTTTT. Amino acids: CASGAFVGELFF. The whole variable domain, remainder taken from reference TRBV19 and TRBJ2-2, is DGGITQSPKYLFRKEGQNVTLSCEQNLNHDAMYWYRQDPGQGLRLIYYSQIVNDFQKGDIAEGYSVSREKKESFPLTVTSAQKNPTAFYLCASGAFVGELFFGEGSRLTVL.

This clonotype came up many times. V is TRBV5-6 and J is TRBJ1-5; D gene ambiguous. The V and J ends lost 2 bases and 5 bases respectively, with 8 bases between them. This CDR3 is built from 13 residues. CDR1 and CDR2 (germline): SGHDT, YYEEEE. In DNA, the CDR3 is TGTGCCAGCAGCTTTCGGGGAGATCAGCCCCAGCATTTT. This codes for CASSFRGDQPQHF. The variable domain in full, with the rest retrieved from reference TRBV5-6 and TRBJ1-5, is DAGVTQSPTHLIKTRGQQVTLRCSPKSGHDTVSWYQQALGQGPQFIFQYYEEEERQRGNFPDRFSGHQFPNYSSELNVNALLLGDSALYLCASSFRGDQPQHFGDGTRLSIL.

The chain is built from TRBV6-1 and TRBJ1-6; 8 nucleotides align to TRBD1. The CDR3 totals 19 residues. The germline gives CDR1 MNHNS, CDR2 SASEGT. The V segment lost 2 bases and the J segment 0 bases; nucleotides outside the gene matches: 9. The CDR3 region has the DNA TGTGCCAGCAGTGAAAGTCAGGGGGCGTTCGTCTCCTATAATTCACCCCTCCACTTT. Its protein product is CASSESQGAFVSYNSPLHF.

This clonotype has ten or more counts. The chain couples TRBV10-3 to TRBJ2-3, with D uncertain. The CDR3 sequence is 11 residues long. Trimming pared 2 bases from V and 3 bases from J, leaving 0 bases between. Germline CDR1 and CDR2: ENHRY and SYGVKD. CDR3 nucleotides: TGTGCCATCAGTGAGACAGATACGCAGTATTTT. This gives the protein CAISETDTQYF.

The gene calls are TRBV19 and TRBJ1-5, with TRBD1 matching 9 bases. The germline gives CDR1 LNHDA, CDR2 SQIVND (reference sequence). Trimming removed 5 bases from V and 6 bases from J; junction bases left unmatched: 11. There are 16 residues in the CDR3. CDR3 sequence (DNA): TGTGCCAGTAGTCTATACCGGGACAGGGAAGGTCAGCCCCAGCATTTT. Its protein product is CASSLYRDREGQPQHF.

V and J are TRBV7-9 and TRBJ1-5; D is undetermined. The CDR3 extends over 17 amino acids. V shed 2 bases and J shed 3 bases, with 17 bases lying between them. CDR1 and CDR2 from the germline V gene are SEHNR and FQNEAQ (reference sequence). This CDR3 is CASSLPPRADVNQPQHF. The CDR3 bases are TGTGCCAGCAGCTTACCACCCCGCGCGGATGTCAATCAGCCCCAGCATTTT.

About this clonotype: The CDR3 end shows no conserved phenylalanine or tryptophan, and so a read error is likely. The limits of the CDR3 on the DNA are not certain, so only TCRdb's listed CDR3 is given. The J gene is TRBJ2-7, the V gene TRBV7-6. Germline-derived CDR1 and CDR2 are SGHVS and FNYEAQ. Including both end residues, the CDR3 is 8 amino acids long. This chain's CDR3 is CASSSLNT.

This clonotype has more than one count but fewer than ten. V and J are TRBV20-1 and TRBJ1-6, with 7 positions matching TRBD1. CDR1 and CDR2 (germline): DFQATT, SNEGSKA (reference sequence). This CDR3 has 13 residues. The CDR3 bases are TGCGCGGCAGGGGGAACCTATAATTCACCCCTCCACTTT. Its protein product is CAAGGTYNSPLHF.

As for this clonotype: This may arise from a read error, as a much more abundant clone is one base away. The chain is built from TRBV6-5 and TRBJ1-5; D is uncertain. This CDR3 has 13 residues. Looked up from germline, CDR1 is MNHEY and CDR2 is SVGAGI. The CDR3 bases are TGTGCCATCAGTTACGACAAAGATCAGCCCCAGCATTTT. It encodes CAISYDKDQPQHF.

The chain is built from TRBV6-5 and TRBJ2-2; no reliable D call. The V gene lost 2 bases and the J gene lost 5 bases, with 12 bases spanning the gap. The CDR3 has 15 amino acids. Germline values: CDR1 MNHEY, CDR2 SVGAGI. The CDR3 protein is CASSYSYKGTGELFF. The CDR3 region has the DNA TGTGCCAGCAGTTACAGTTACAAAGGAACCGGGGAGCTGTTTTTT.